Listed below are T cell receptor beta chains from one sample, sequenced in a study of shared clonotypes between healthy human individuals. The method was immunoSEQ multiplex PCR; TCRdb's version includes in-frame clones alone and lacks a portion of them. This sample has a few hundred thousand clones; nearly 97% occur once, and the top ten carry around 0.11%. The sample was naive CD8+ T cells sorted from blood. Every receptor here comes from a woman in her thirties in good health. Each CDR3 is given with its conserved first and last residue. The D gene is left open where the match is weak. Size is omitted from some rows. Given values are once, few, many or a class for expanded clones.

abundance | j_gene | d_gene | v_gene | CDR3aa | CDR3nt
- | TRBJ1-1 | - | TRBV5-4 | CASSASVNTEAFF | TGTGCCAGCAGCGCCTCAGTGAACACTGAAGCTTTCTTT
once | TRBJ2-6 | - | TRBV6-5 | CASSYGASGANVLTF | TGTGCCAGCAGCTACGGCGCTTCTGGGGCCAACGTCCTGACTTTC
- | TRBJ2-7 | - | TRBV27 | CASSPLAKGAYEQYF | TGTGCCAGTAGCCCGCTAGCGAAGGGGGCCTACGAGCAGTACTTC
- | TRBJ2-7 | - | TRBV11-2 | CASSLGGNEQYF | TGTGCCAGCAGCTTAGGAGGGAACGAGCAGTACTTC
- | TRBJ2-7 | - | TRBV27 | CASSLSPRGNYEQYF | TGTGCCAGCAGTTTATCTCCGAGGGGGAATTACGAGCAGTACTTC
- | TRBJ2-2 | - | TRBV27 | CASSWQNTGELFF | TGTGCCAGCAGTTGGCAGAACACCGGGGAGCTGTTTTTT
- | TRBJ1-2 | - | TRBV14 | CASSQATRGGYTF | TGTGCCAGCAGCCAAGCCACCCGCGGCGGCTACACCTTC
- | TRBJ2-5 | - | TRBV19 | CASRTGGQETQYF | TGTGCCAGTAGGACAGGAGGCCAAGAGACCCAGTACTTC
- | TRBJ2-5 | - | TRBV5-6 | CASSFGTPQETQYF | TGTGCCAGCAGCTTCGGGACTCCTCAAGAGACCCAGTACTTC
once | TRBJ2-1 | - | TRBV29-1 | CSVFRGDSSYNEQFF | TGCAGCGTCTTTAGGGGGGACAGCTCCTACAATGAGCAGTTCTTC
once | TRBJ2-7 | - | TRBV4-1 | CASSQEVDRAYEQYF | TGCGCCAGCAGCCAAGAGGTGGACAGAGCCTACGAGCAGTACTTC
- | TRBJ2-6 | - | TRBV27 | CASSLSGYGANVLTF | TGTGCCAGCAGTTTATCGGGATACGGGGCCAACGTCCTGACTTTC
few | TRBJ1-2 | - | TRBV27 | CASSLEPGFHYGYTF | TGTGCCAGCAGTTTGGAACCAGGGTTTCACTATGGCTACACCTTC
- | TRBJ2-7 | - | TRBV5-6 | CASSLELASEQYF | TGTGCCAGCAGCTTGGAGTTAGCCTCCGAGCAGTACTTC
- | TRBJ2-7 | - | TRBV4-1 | CASSPSIRDIGFYEQYF | TGCGCCAGCAGCCCCAGTATTCGGGACATTGGGTTCTACGAGCAGTACTTC
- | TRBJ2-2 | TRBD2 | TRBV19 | CASSVAGGGTGELFF | TGTGCCAGTAGTGTAGCGGGAGGAGGCACCGGGGAGCTGTTTTTT
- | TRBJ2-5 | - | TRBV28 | CASSFRVQETQYF | TGTGCCAGCAGTTTTCGGGTTCAAGAGACCCAGTACTTC
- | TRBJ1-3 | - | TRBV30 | CAGTANSGNTIYF | TGTGCAGGGACGGCAAACTCTGGAAACACCATATATTTT
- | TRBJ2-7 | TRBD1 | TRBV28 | CASGRQGAYEQYF | TGTGCCAGCGGCAGACAGGGGGCCTACGAGCAGTACTTC
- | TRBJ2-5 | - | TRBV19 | CASSIVPGSRQTQYF | TGTGCCAGTAGTATAGTTCCGGGGAGCAGGCAGACCCAGTACTTC
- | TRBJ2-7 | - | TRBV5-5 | CASSFGGPYEQYF | TGTGCCAGCAGCTTCGGTGGTCCCTACGAGCAGTACTTC
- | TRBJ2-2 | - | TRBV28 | CASSHETIAGELFF | TGTGCCAGCAGTCATGAGACTATCGCCGGGGAGCTGTTTTTT
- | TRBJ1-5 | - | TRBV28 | CASSGDGSNQPQHF | TGTGCCAGCAGCGGGGACGGCAGCAATCAGCCCCAGCATTTT
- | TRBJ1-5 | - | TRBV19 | CASMMDTNQPQHF | TGTGCCAGTATGATGGACACCAATCAGCCCCAGCATTTT
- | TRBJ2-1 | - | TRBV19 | CASSRVSGLSDEQFF | TGTGCCAGTAGCCGGGTCTCAGGGTTAAGTGATGAGCAGTTCTTC
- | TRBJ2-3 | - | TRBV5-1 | CASSLEGGRTDTQYF | TGCGCCAGCAGCTTGGAGGGCGGGCGCACAGATACGCAGTATTTT
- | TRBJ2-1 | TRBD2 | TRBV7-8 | CASSPAWNSGSPEGDNEQFF | TGTGCCAGCAGCCCAGCATGGAATAGCGGGAGCCCTGAGGGTGACAATGAGCAGTTCTTC
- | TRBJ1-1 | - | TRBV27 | CASSFLRNTEAFF | TGTGCCAGCAGTTTCCTCAGGAACACTGAAGCTTTCTTT
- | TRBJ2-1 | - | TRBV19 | CASSIANNEQFF | TGTGCCAGTAGTATTGCTAACAATGAGCAGTTCTTC
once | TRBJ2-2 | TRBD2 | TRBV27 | CASSGSGTTGELFF | TGTGCCAGCAGCGGTAGCGGGACGACCGGGGAGCTGTTTTTT
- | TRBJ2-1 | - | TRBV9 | CASSPGGQADNEQFF | TGTGCCAGCAGTCCGGGGGGACAGGCAGACAATGAGCAGTTCTTC
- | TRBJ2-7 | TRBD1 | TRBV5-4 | CASSTGTGGYEQYF | TGTGCCAGCAGCACCGGGACAGGAGGTTACGAGCAGTACTTC
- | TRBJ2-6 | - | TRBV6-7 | CASSQGRSGANVLTF | TGTGCCAGCAGTCAAGGACGGTCTGGGGCCAACGTCCTGACTTTC